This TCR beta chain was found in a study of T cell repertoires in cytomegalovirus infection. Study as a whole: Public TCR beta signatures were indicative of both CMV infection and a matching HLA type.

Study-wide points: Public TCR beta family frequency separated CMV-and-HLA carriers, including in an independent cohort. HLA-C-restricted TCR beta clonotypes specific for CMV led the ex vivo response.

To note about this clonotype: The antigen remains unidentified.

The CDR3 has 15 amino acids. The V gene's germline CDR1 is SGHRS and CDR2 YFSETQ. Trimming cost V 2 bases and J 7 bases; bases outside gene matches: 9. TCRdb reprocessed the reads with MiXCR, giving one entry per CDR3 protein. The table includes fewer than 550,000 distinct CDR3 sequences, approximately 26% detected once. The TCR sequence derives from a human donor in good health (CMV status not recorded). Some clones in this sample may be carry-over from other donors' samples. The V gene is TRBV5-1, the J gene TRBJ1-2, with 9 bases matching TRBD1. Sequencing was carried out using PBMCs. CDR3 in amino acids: CASSLPGQGSSGYTF. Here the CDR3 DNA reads TGCGCCAGCAGCTTACCGGGACAGGGAAGCAGTGGCTACACCTTC. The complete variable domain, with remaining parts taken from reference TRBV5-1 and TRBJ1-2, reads KAGVTQTPRYLIKTRGQQVTLSCSPISGHRSVSWYQQTPGQGLQFLFEYFSETQRNKGNFPGRFSGRQFSNSRSEMNVSTLELGDSALYLCASSLPGQGSSGYTFGSGTRLTVV.